The entry that follows covers one TCR beta chain sequence. The sample comes from a study of blood T cell repertoires in COVID-19. Study-level information: The United States, Italy and Spain provided the acute and convalescent COVID-19 samples.

The V gene end was trimmed by 5 bases and the J gene end by 5 bases; junction bases not matched to a gene: 16. The germline CDR1 and CDR2 sequences are PRHDT and FYEKMQ (reference sequence). This CDR3 is built from 17 residues. Under the authors' procedure: Cell counts per sample came from amplifying reference gene primers. Libraries were prepared by immunoSEQ multiplex PCR; TCRdb keeps only in-frame clonotypes and omits some of them. The V and J calls and the clone size are those of that table, but D and trimming were determined from the DNA. This sample has some 250,000 clones, with 80% to 85% found just once.

The clonotype originates from a woman between 55 and 75 years old with active or convalescent COVID-19. Material for sequencing was peripheral blood. The genes are TRBV13 and TRBJ1-1, with TRBD1 matching over 8 bases. The CDR3, as DNA: TGTGCCAGCAGCCTAGATTGGGCAGGGGGCTCATTTACTGAAGCTTTCTTT. It translates to CASSLDWAGGSFTEAFF.